This TCR beta chain was recorded in a study of cytomegalovirus exposure and HLA in healthy donors. This PCR relied on a set of 60 Vbeta primers and 13 Jbeta primers. Measured with immunoSEQ multiplex PCR; TCRdb has only the in-frame clones, and not every one. The sample holds about 150,000 clones, roughly 77% seen once. This clone has a handful of counts. Trimming left V 3 bases short and J 4 bases short, with 18 bases between. The germline CDR1 and CDR2 sequences are SQVTM and ANQGSEA. CDR3 length equals 15 residues. This receptor was obtained from a man aged 30 to 45 in good health and CMV-seropositive. Sequencing input: PBMCs. The chain employs TRBV29-1 and TRBJ1-2; D gene unclear. The CDR3 protein is CSVDGAARWGYGYTF. The CDR3 coding sequence is TGCAGCGTTGATGGAGCGGCACGGTGGGGCTATGGCTACACCTTC.